The clone carrying this TCR beta chain was detected many times. Its antigen remains unknown. In TCRdb, the RT-PCR reads were re-called with MiXCR into one record per CDR3 protein. This sample yields about 700,000 distinct CDR3 sequences, of which about 15% are seen a single time; approximately 7% belongs to the top ten. Germline V gene lookup returns CDR1 SQVTM and CDR2 ANQGSEA. CDR3 size: 14 residues. The V and J ends lost 6 bases and 3 bases respectively, with 15 bases between them. This sample is drawn from a study of response to subunit inactivated influenza vaccine. Study-wide results and limits: The authors put forward the suggestion that each seasonal influenza vaccination may bring in only a limited number of new T cells.

The starting material was PBMCs from blood, obtained less than 15 days before vaccination. V is TRBV29-1 and J is TRBJ2-1; TRBD1 or TRBD2 may be the D gene (5 bases each). This TCR was recovered from a man aged 45-60 years who received an inactivated influenza vaccine. The CDR3 region is CSVDHRDLYNEQFF. CDR3 bases: TGCAGCGTAGATCACCGGGACCTCTACAATGAGCAGTTCTTC.